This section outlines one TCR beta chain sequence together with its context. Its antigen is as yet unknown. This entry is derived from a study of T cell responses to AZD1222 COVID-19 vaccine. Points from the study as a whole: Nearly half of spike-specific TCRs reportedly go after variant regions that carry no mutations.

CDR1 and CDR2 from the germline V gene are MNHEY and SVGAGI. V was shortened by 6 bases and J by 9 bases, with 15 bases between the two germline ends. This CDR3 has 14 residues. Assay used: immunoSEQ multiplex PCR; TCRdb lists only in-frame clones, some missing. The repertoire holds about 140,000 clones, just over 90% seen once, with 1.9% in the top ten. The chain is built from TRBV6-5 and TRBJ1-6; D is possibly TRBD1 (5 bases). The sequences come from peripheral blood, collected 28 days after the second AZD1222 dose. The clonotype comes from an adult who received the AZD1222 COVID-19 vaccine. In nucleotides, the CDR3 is TGTGCCAGCAGCCGCGAGAGGGGTTTTTCACCCCTCCACTTT. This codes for CASSRERGFSPLHF.